This TCR beta chain was documented in a study of identifying expanded T cells in peripheral blood. The V end lost 0 bases, the J end lost 5 bases, and 2 bases lay between the germline ends. The germline V gene encodes CDR1 MNHNY and CDR2 SVGAGI (reference sequence). The CDR3 has 13 residues. Clones were read by immunoSEQ multiplex PCR, and TCRdb kept only the in-frame ones, dropping some. The sample holds about 91,000 clones, around nine tenths seen once. Healthy donors had no documented immune events, such as infections, while sampled. Sequences were obtained from blood. The clonotype was recovered from a person between 18 and 69 years old in good health. This sequence joins TRBV6-6 and TRBJ1-6; D is unclear. The chain's CDR3 is CASSYSDNSPLHF. CDR3 sequence (DNA): TGTGCCAGCAGTTACTCGGATAATTCACCCCTCCACTTT.